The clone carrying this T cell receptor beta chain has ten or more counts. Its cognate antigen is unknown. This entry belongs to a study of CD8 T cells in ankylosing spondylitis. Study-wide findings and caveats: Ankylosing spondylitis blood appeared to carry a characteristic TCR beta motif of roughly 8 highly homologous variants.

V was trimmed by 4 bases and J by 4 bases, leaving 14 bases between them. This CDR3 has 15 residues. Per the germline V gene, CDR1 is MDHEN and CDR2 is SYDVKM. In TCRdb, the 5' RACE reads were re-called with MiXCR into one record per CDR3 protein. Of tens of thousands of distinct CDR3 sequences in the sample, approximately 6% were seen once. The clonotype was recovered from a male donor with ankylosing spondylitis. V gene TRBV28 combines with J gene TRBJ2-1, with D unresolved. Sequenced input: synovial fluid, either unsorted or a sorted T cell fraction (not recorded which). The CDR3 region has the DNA TGTGCCAGCAGTTGGGCGCTAAGTGGGTACAATGAGCAGTTCTTC. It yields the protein CASSWALSGYNEQFF.